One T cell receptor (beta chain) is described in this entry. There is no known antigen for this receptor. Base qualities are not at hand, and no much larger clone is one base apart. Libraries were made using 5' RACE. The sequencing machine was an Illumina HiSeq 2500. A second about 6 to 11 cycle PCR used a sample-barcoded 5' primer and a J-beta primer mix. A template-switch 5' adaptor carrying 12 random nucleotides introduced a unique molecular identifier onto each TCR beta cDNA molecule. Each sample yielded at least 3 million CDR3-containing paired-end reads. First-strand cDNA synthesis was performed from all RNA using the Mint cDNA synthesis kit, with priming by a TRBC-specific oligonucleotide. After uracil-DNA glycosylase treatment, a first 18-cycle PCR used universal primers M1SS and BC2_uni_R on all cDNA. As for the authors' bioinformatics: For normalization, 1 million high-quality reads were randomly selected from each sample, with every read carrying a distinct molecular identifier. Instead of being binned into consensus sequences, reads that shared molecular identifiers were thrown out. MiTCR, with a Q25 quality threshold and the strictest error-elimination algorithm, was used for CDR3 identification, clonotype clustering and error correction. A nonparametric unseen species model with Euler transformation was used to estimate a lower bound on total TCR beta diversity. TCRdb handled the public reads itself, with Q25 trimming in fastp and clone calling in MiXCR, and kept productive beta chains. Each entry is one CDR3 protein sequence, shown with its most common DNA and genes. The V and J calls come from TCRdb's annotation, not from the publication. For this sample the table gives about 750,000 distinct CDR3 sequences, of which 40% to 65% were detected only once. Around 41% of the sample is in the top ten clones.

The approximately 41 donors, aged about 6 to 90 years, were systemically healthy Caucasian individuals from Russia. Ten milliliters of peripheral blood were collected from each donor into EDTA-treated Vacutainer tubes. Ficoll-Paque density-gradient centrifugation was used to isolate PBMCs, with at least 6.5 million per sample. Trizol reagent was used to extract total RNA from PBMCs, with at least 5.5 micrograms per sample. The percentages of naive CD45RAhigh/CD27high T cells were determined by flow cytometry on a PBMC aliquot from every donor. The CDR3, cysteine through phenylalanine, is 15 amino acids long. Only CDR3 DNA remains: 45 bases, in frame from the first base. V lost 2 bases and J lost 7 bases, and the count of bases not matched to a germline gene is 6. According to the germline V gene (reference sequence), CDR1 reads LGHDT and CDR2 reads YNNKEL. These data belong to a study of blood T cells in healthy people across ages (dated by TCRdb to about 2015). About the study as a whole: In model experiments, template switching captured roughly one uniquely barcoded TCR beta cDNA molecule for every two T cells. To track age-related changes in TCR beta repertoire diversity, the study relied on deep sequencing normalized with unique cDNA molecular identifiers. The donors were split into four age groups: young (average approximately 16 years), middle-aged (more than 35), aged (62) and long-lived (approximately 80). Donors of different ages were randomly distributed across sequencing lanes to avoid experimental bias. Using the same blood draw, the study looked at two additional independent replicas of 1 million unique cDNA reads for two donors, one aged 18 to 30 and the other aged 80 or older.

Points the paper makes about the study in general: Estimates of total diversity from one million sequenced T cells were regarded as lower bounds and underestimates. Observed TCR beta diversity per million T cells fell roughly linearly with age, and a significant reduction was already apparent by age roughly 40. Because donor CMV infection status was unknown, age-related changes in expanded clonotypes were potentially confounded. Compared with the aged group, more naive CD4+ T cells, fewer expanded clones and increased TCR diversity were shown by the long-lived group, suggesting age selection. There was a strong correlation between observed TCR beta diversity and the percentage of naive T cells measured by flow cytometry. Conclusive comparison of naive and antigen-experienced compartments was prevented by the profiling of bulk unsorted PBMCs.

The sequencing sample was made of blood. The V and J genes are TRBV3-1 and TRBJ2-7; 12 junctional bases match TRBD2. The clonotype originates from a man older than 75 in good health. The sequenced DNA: TGTGCCAGCAGCCAAAAGACTAGCGGGAGTCAAGAGCAGTACTTC. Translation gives CASSQKTSGSQEQYF.